These 6 T cell receptor beta chains originate from one sample sequenced in a study of immune heterogeneity within non-small cell lung tumors. For the TCR beta CDR3, multiplex PCR with 32 V and 13 J primers performed the amplification. TCRdb used MiXCR to reprocess the multiplex PCR reads, holding one entry per CDR3 protein. The sample holds 1,500 to 2,000 distinct CDR3 sequences, nearly 50% seen once. Bulk tumor genomic DNA was the template, and each sample received about 600 ng. Multiple widely separated biopsies were taken from each primary tumor at surgery. Enrolled patients presented with newly diagnosed, previously untreated non-small cell lung cancer and underwent curative surgery. Sequencing was carried out using lung tumor tissue. The receptors here all came from a man between 60 and 75 years old with non-small cell lung cancer.

This clonotype was recorded once. One junction end disagrees with the germline gene, perhaps due to a read error. J is TRBJ1-2 and V is TRBV19; perhaps TRBD1 as D (5 bases). Germline loops: CDR1 LNHDA, CDR2 SQIVND (reference sequence). This CDR3 spans 15 amino acids. The CDR3 sequence is CGSSLLGGGVNGYTF. DNA of the CDR3: TGTGGCAGTAGTCTACTGGGGGGTGGAGTAAATGGCTACACCTTC.

This clonotype has a handful of counts. The rearrangement links TRBV7-3 to TRBJ2-3; no firm D call. CDR3 length equals 13 residues. Germline values: CDR1 SGHTA, CDR2 FQGTGA. V was clipped by 5 bases and J by 3 bases, with 9 bases between them. The CDR3 bases are TGTGCCAGCAGCCCCGACCAGACAGATACGCAGTATTTT. Translated, it gives CASSPDQTDTQYF.

The J gene is TRBJ2-7, the V gene TRBV10-3; D gene unclear. Germline CDR1 is ENHRY and CDR2 is SYGVKD. CDR3 size: 15 residues. Trimming stripped 6 bases from V and 6 bases from J, with 21 bases between. The CDR3 DNA reads TGTGCCATCAGGGGTGAAGGACGGCTTGCAGGCGAGCAGTACTTC. Amino acids: CAIRGEGRLAGEQYF.

This clonotype was picked up a small number of times. The chain has TRBV10-3 and TRBJ2-3, with D perhaps matching TRBD1 (6 bases). V lost 2 bases and J lost 1, with 7 bases in between. The CDR3 is 14 amino acids. CDR1 and CDR2 from the germline V gene are ENHRY and SYGVKD. The CDR3 coding sequence is TGTGCCATCAGTGAGGGGGGCGGCACAGATACGCAGTATTTT. It is translated as CAISEGGGTDTQYF.

This clonotype was seen just once. Since a much larger clone is just one base distant, this may be a read error. The CDR3: CASSLGLAGRRYEQYF. In nucleotides, the CDR3 is TGTGCCAGCAGCTTAGGATTGGCTGGTCGGCGGTACGAGCAGTACTTC. This chain joins TRBV13 and TRBJ2-7; no definite D call. This CDR3 comprises 16 residues. Germline-derived CDR1 and CDR2 are PRHDT and FYEKMQ (reference sequence). V was clipped by 0 bases and J by 4 bases, with 16 bases between them. The full variable domain, its missing parts supplied by reference TRBV13 and TRBJ2-7, is AAGVIQSPRHLIKEKRETATLKCYPIPRHDTVYWYQQGPGQDPQFLISFYEKMQSDKGSIPDRFSAQQFSDYHSELNMSSLELGDSALYFCASSLGLAGRRYEQYFGPGTRLTVT.

The chain links TRBV12-5 to TRBJ2-2; TRBD2 aligns across 9 bases. The CDR3 totals 16 residues. V was clipped by 4 bases and J by 2 bases; unmatched bases: 5. Germline V gives CDR1 LGHNT, CDR2 FRNRAP. CDR3 residues: CASGSQAGGNTGELFF. Here the CDR3 DNA reads TGTGCTAGTGGTTCCCAAGCGGGGGGAAACACCGGGGAGCTGTTTTTT.